The 20 T cell receptor beta chains given below trace back to one sample, sequenced in a study of beta chain features in type 1 diabetes. The whole isolated RNA underwent reverse transcription, so sequencing captured expressed TCRB transcripts. Using immunoSEQ multiplex PCR, the repertoire was profiled, and TCRdb retains in-frame clones only, with some absent. The sample lists 450,000 to 550,000 clones, roughly 30% seen once, with around 0.065% in the top ten. The sample comprised naive CD4+ T cells from blood. The origin of the receptors is a man aged 18-30 years in good health.

This clone came up a few times. The rearrangement joins TRBV30 to TRBJ1-1, with D perhaps matching TRBD1 (5 bases). This CDR3 contains 12 residues. V lost 7 bases and J lost 1, with 10 bases in between. CDR1 and CDR2 (germline): GTSNPN, SVGIG (reference sequence). CDR3 in amino acids: CALPTGNTEAFF. CDR3 DNA: TGTGCCTTACCAACAGGGAACACTGAAGCTTTCTTT.

The chain joins TRBV7-2 to TRBJ2-7; 10 nucleotides line up with TRBD2. CDR1 SGHTA and CDR2 FQGNSA come from the germline V gene. V was pared by 0 bases and J by 6 bases, with 8 bases of the junction left unmatched. The CDR3 contains 16 residues. CDR3 coding DNA: TGTGCCAGCAGCTTAGCTCACCTAGCGGGAGCAAGCGAGCAGTACTTC. It is translated as CASSLAHLAGASEQYF.

There are a few counts of this clone. The V gene is TRBV9, the J gene TRBJ1-3; the D gene is possibly TRBD1 (5 bases). CDR3 length: 15 residues. Germline assignment: CDR1 SGDLS and CDR2 YYNGEE. V lost 3 bases, J lost 2 bases, and 12 bases lay in between. DNA of the CDR3: TGTGCCAGCAGCGACAGAAACAGGCCTGGAAACACCATATATTTT. Translation: CASSDRNRPGNTIYF.

A few counts support this clone. This chain links TRBV9 with TRBJ2-3; possible D gene TRBD1, 5 bases. The germline V and J ends were trimmed by 0 bases and 0 bases, with 11 bases remaining between them. The CDR3 has 16 amino acids. Germline-derived CDR1 and CDR2 are SGDLS and YYNGEE. The CDR3 region is CASSVAPTASTDTQYF. The DNA of the CDR3 is TGTGCCAGCAGCGTAGCTCCGACAGCCAGCACAGATACGCAGTATTTT.

This clone turned up a few times. The gene calls are TRBV12-5 and TRBJ1-4, with a possible D match to TRBD1 (6 bases). Germline V gene lookup returns CDR1 LGHNT and CDR2 FRNRAP. The germline V and J ends were trimmed by 9 bases and 13 bases, with 21 bases remaining between them. The CDR3 is 13 residues long. The CDR3 DNA is TGTGCTAGCGTGGACAGTCCGTCCGTAGGACTGTTTTTT. Amino acids: CASVDSPSVGLFF.

Remarks on this clone: An end of the junction does not agree with germline; a read error may underlie this. V is TRBV4-2 and J is TRBJ2-7; weak D call: TRBD2 (5 bases). Germline V gives CDR1 LGHNA, CDR2 YNFKEQ. The CDR3 totals 17 residues. CDR3 amino acids: CASSQDPSSGRAVEQYF. The DNA of the CDR3 is TGTGCCAGCAGCCAAGATCCGTCGAGCGGAAGAGCGGTGGAGCAATACTTC.

There are a few counts of this clone. The gene calls are TRBV10-3 and TRBJ1-2; weak D call: TRBD1 (5 bases). This CDR3 has 13 residues. Per germline, CDR1 ENHRY and CDR2 SYGVKD. V lost 5 bases and J 4 bases, leaving 11 bases between the germline ends. This chain's CDR3 is CAISLDSPYGYTF. The CDR3 DNA reads as TGTGCCATCAGTCTAGACAGCCCCTATGGCTACACCTTC.

This clone turned up a few times. This chain links TRBV10-3 with TRBJ2-5; no firm D call. This CDR3 comprises 14 residues. Germline CDR1 ENHRY, CDR2 SYGVKD. V lost 5 bases and J lost 7, with 17 bases in between. The CDR3 DNA is TGTGCCATCAGTAGGGCCAGTTGGGATGCGACCCAGTACTTC. Its translation is CAISRASWDATQYF.

The rearrangement uses TRBV7-9 and TRBJ2-1, with 7 bases that match TRBD2. This CDR3 comprises 14 residues. Germline lookup yields CDR1 SEHNR and CDR2 FQNEAQ (reference sequence). Germline trimming cut 5 bases from V and 3 bases from J; bases unmatched to any gene: 4. This CDR3 is CASSQRDYYNEQFF. For the CDR3, the DNA is TGTGCCAGCAGCCAACGGGACTACTACAATGAGCAGTTCTTC.

This sequence joins TRBV9 and TRBJ2-1; 8 positions agree with TRBD2. Germline values: CDR1 SGDLS, CDR2 YYNGEE. The V gene end was trimmed by 2 bases and the J gene end by 3 bases; junction bases not matched to a gene: 7. The CDR3 is 16 residues long. The CDR3 region is CASSVTGLAGYNEQFF. The CDR3 nucleotides are TGTGCCAGCAGCGTGACGGGGCTAGCGGGCTACAATGAGCAGTTCTTC.

V gene TRBV18 combines with J gene TRBJ2-3, with 8 bases matching TRBD2. The CDR3 is made up of 14 amino acids. V gave up 5 bases and J gave up 4 bases; unmatched junction bases: 5. Germline V gives CDR1 KGHSH, CDR2 LQKENI. The CDR3 bases are TGTGCCAGCTCAAGAAGCGGGGGAGCAGATACGCAGTATTTT. Encoded protein: CASSRSGGADTQYF. Variable domain in full (rest from reference TRBV18 and TRBJ2-3): NAGVMQNPRHLVRRRGQEARLRCSPMKGHSHVYWYRQLPEEGLKFMVYLQKENIIDESGMPKERFSAEFPKEGPSILRIQQVVRGDSAAYFCASSRSGGADTQYFGPGTRLTVL.

V usage is TRBV13 and J usage is TRBJ2-7, with D perhaps TRBD1 or TRBD2 (5 bases each). This CDR3 spans 15 amino acids. V lost 3 bases and J lost 0, with 12 bases in between. Germline V gene data show CDR1 as PRHDT and CDR2 as FYEKMQ (reference sequence). The CDR3 nucleotides read TGTGCCAGCAGCTTCTGGGACCGTAGCTCCTACGAGCAGTACTTC. Protein product: CASSFWDRSSYEQYF.

This clone came up a few times. The chain joins TRBV7-9 to TRBJ2-3; the D gene is possibly TRBD2 (5 bases). V lost 11 bases and J 0 bases, leaving 15 bases between the germline ends. Germline V gene lookup returns CDR1 SEHNR and CDR2 FQNEAQ (reference sequence). The CDR3 is 14 amino acids. CDR3 residues: CAGGPGTSTDTQYF. As DNA, the CDR3 is TGTGCCGGTGGACCGGGAACTAGCACAGATACGCAGTATTTT.

V gene TRBV7-2 combines with J gene TRBJ2-3; maybe TRBD2 (6 bases). The CDR3 consists of 18 residues. Germline CDR1 SGHTA, CDR2 FQGNSA. Trimming removed 0 bases from V and 3 bases from J, with 19 bases in between. CDR3 sequence: CASSLAAGLAGGTDTQYF. The CDR3 coding sequence is TGTGCCAGCAGCTTAGCGGCGGGATTGGCGGGTGGTACAGATACGCAGTATTTT.

The chain is built from TRBV2 and TRBJ2-1; no clear D gene. There are 12 residues in the CDR3. Germline V gene lookup returns CDR1 SNHLY and CDR2 FYNNEI. Trimming took 5 bases from V and 10 from J, leaving 12 bases between them. CDR3 nucleotides: TGTGCCAGCAGTCGACCCGCCCCCGAGCAGTTCTTC. It specifies CASSRPAPEQFF.

The V and J genes are TRBV11-2 and TRBJ2-3; D is ambiguous. Trimming pared 5 bases from V and 6 bases from J, leaving 6 bases between. This CDR3 region has 11 residues. Germline CDR1 and CDR2: SGHAT and FQNNGV. The CDR3 nucleotides read TGTGCCAGCAGCATCAGGGATACGCAGTATTTT. Protein sequence: CASSIRDTQYF.

The chain recombines TRBV30 with TRBJ2-6; D is uncertain. The CDR3 is made up of 15 amino acids. V lost 7 bases to trimming and J lost 0 bases, with 13 bases between them. Germline loops: CDR1 GTSNPN, CDR2 SVGIG (reference sequence). The CDR3 DNA reads TGTGCCTCAACCCCTTCTTTCTCTGGGGCCAACGTCCTGACTTTC. It is translated as CASTPSFSGANVLTF.

The chain couples TRBV30 to TRBJ1-5; possibly TRBD1 for D (5 bases). Per the germline V gene, CDR1 is GTSNPN and CDR2 is SVGIG (reference sequence). The CDR3 spans 13 residues. V was pared by 2 bases and J by 6 bases, with 11 bases between. This CDR3 reads CAWSQLGGQPQHF. Here the CDR3 DNA reads TGTGCCTGGAGTCAACTCGGGGGTCAGCCCCAGCATTTT.

This clone was counted a few times. This chain connects TRBV30 to TRBJ1-1; possibly TRBD1 for D (6 bases). From germline, CDR1 is GTSNPN and CDR2 SVGIG (reference sequence). The CDR3 extends over 14 amino acids. Trimming took off 2 bases at V and 0 bases at J, with 10 bases between the two ends. The CDR3 DNA reads as TGTGCCTGGAGTTATACAGGGCTGAACACTGAAGCTTTCTTT. Translation gives CAWSYTGLNTEAFF.

V and J are TRBV11-2 and TRBJ2-2; D might be TRBD2 (6 bases). The CDR3 has 14 residues. Germline V CDR1 and CDR2: SGHAT, FQNNGV. The V gene lost 7 bases and the J gene lost 6 bases, with 15 bases spanning the gap. In nucleotides, the CDR3 is TGTGCCAGCAAGGAGGGCCGCCTCTCCGGGGAGCTGTTTTTT. Residues: CASKEGRLSGELFF.